This is a list of T cell receptor beta chains from one sample in a study of shared clonotypes between healthy human individuals. Clones were sequenced by immunoSEQ multiplex PCR, and TCRdb holds only the in-frame ones, with some missing. The table has 490,000 or so clones, around 78% seen once; the top ten hold approximately 13%. Specimen: PBMCs. The origin of the receptors is a woman aged 40-49 years in good health. Some clones in this sample may be carry-over from other donors' samples. Each CDR3 is given with its conserved first and last residue. The D gene is left open where the match is weak. Clone size is stated in some rows and not others, as once, few, many or a class when expanded.

-,-,14,TRBJ1-1,TRBV5-1,TGCGCCAGCAGCTTGTGGGGAATGAACACTGAAGCTTTCTTT,CASSLWGMNTEAFF
-,-,15,TRBJ1-2,TRBV5-5,TGTGCCAGCAGCTTGAATCCAGGAACCGGCTATGGCTACACCTTC,CASSLNPGTGYGYTF
-,TRBD2,16,TRBJ2-3,TRBV15,TGTGCCACCAGCACTGGACTAGCGGGAGTAACAGATACGCAGTATTTT,CATSTGLAGVTDTQYF
-,TRBD2,15,TRBJ2-7,TRBV28,TGTGCCAGCAGTTTAGGAGCGGGAGGGCCCCACGAGCAGTACTTC,CASSLGAGGPHEQYF
-,-,15,TRBJ2-2,TRBV15,TGTGCCACCAGCAGATCCGGGACACCCACCGGGGAGCTGTTTTTT,CATSRSGTPTGELFF
-,-,13,TRBJ2-7,TRBV6-1,TGTGCCAGCACTCTAGGCGATCTCTACGAGCAGTACTTC,CASTLGDLYEQYF
-,TRBD1,17,TRBJ2-2,TRBV7-9,TGTGCCAGCAGCTTATACAGGGGATCTGGTATCACCGGGGAGCTGTTTTTT,CASSLYRGSGITGELFF
-,-,14,TRBJ1-1,TRBV29-1,TGCAGCGTTGTTCGAGGAAACATGAACACTGAAGCTTTCTTT,CSVVRGNMNTEAFF
-,-,12,TRBJ1-5,TRBV6-5,TGTGCCAGCAGTCCCTCGGGGCAGCCCCAGCATTTT,CASSPSGQPQHF
-,-,14,TRBJ1-1,TRBV27,TGTGCCAGCAGTACCCCGGGGCCTCACGCTGAAGCTTTCTTT,CASSTPGPHAEAFF
-,-,13,TRBJ1-2,TRBV29-1,TGCAGCGTTGAAACGGCACAGATTTATGGCTACACCTTC,CSVETAQIYGYTF
-,-,13,TRBJ1-2,TRBV5-1,TGCGCCAGCCGAAACTCATCTAACTATGGCTACACCTTC,CASRNSSNYGYTF
-,-,14,TRBJ1-2,TRBV9,TGTGCCAGCAGCGTAGGTCTGGGGAACTATGGCTACACCTTC,CASSVGLGNYGYTF
few,-,14,TRBJ2-1,TRBV7-2,TGTGCCAGCAGTCCCCGGTCGGGACACAATGAGCAGTTCTTC,CASSPRSGHNEQFF
few,-,13,TRBJ1-1,TRBV7-9,TGTGCCAGCAGCGAGGGGCTTAACACTGAAGCTTTCTTT,CASSEGLNTEAFF
few,-,13,TRBJ2-7,TRBV5-6,TGTGCCAGCAGCAGGACTCAGGCAATGGAGCAGTACTTC,CASSRTQAMEQYF
-,-,14,TRBJ2-7,TRBV28,TGTGCCAGCCAAGTTAATGACAAAACCTACGAGCAGTACTTC,CASQVNDKTYEQYF
-,TRBD1,14,TRBJ2-7,TRBV10-3,TGTGCCATCACCGGGACAGGGGGGACGGGCGAGCAGTACTTC,CAITGTGGTGEQYF
once,TRBD1,13,TRBJ2-7,TRBV10-1,TGCGCCAGCAGCCGGGACAGGGCGAACGAGCAGTACTTC,CASSRDRANEQYF
many,-,13,TRBJ2-7,TRBV10-3,TGTGCCATCAGTGATGAGCAGGACGGCGAGCAGTACTTC,CAISDEQDGEQYF
-,TRBD1,14,TRBJ2-7,TRBV5-1,TGCGCCAGCACCATTCAGGGGGCAGAATACGAGCAGTACTTC,CASTIQGAEYEQYF
-,-,11,TRBJ1-1,TRBV6-5,TGTGCCAGCAGTTACCTCACTGAAGCTTTCTTT,CASSYLTEAFF
once,TRBD1,15,TRBJ2-5,TRBV25-1,TGTGCCAGCAGCACCGGGACAGGGTACCAAGAGACCCAGTACTTC,CASSTGTGYQETQYF
-,TRBD2,19,TRBJ2-1,TRBV11-3,TGTGCCAGCAGCTTAGGGAGGAAAATAGCGGGGGGATCCTACAATGAGCAGTTCTTC,CASSLGRKIAGGSYNEQFF
-,-,13,TRBJ2-1,TRBV18,TGTGCCAGCTCACGATCAGTTGCCGATGAGCAGTTCTTC,CASSRSVADEQFF
-,-,14,TRBJ1-2,TRBV6-6,TGTGCCAGCAGTTACCTCGGTAGGGAGGGTGGCTACACCTTC,CASSYLGREGGYTF
-,-,16,TRBJ1-2,TRBV5-1,TGCGCCAGCAGAATCCATCCGGACAGAGCTAACTATGGCTACACCTTC,CASRIHPDRANYGYTF
few,-,16,TRBJ1-1,TRBV11-2,TGTGCCAGCAGCTCCTCCTTCACCCGCCGGGACACTGAAGCTTTCTTT,CASSSSFTRRDTEAFF
-,-,14,TRBJ2-5,TRBV12-2,TGTGCAAGTCGCTTAGCGCGGGGCCGGGAGACCCAGTACTTC,CASRLARGRETQYF
many,-,16,TRBJ1-2,TRBV4-2,TGTGCCAGCACCAACCTTGTGCGTACCAGGGACTATGGCTACACCTTC,CASTNLVRTRDYGYTF
once,TRBD2,16,TRBJ2-1,TRBV5-1,TGCGCCAGCAGCGCCGGACTAGCGGCAGCTGGGGATGAGCAGTTCTTC,CASSAGLAAAGDEQFF
-,-,17,TRBJ2-3,TRBV4-2,TGTGCCAGCAGCCGCCGTGGGGTGTTGACGGAAGCAGATACGCAGTATTTT,CASSRRGVLTEADTQYF
-,-,12,TRBJ2-7,TRBV29-1,TGCAGTGTACTGGGGGGGGCGGACGAGCAGTACTTC,CSVLGGADEQYF
-,-,15,TRBJ2-2,TRBV11-2,TGTGCCACCTATAGGGGTTTGACGAACACCGGGGAGCTGTTTTTT,CATYRGLTNTGELFF
-,-,13,TRBJ2-7,TRBV5-1,TGCGCCAGCAGCCCGGACTCCGCCTACGAGCAGTACTTC,CASSPDSAYEQYF
-,TRBD1,12,TRBJ2-1,TRBV10-3,TGTGCCATTGGGACAGAACACAATGAGCAGTTCTTC,CAIGTEHNEQFF
few,TRBD2,14,TRBJ2-7,TRBV7-3,TGTGCCAGCAGCGCCGGGCTAGCGGGAGACGAGCAGTACTTC,CASSAGLAGDEQYF
-,-,13,TRBJ2-7,TRBV7-9,TGTGCCAGCAGCCCCGGACCCTCCTACGAGCAGTACTTC,CASSPGPSYEQYF
-,-,13,TRBJ2-7,TRBV10-2,TGCGCCAGCAGGGGGACTGGAACCTACGAGCAGTACTTC,CASRGTGTYEQYF
-,-,15,TRBJ2-5,TRBV9,TGTGCCAGCAGCGTAGGGCCCAGGGGCCAAGAGACCCAGTACTTC,CASSVGPRGQETQYF
-,-,15,TRBJ2-7,TRBV15,TGTGCCACCAGCAGAGAAACCCGAACGGCTCTGGAGCAGTACTTC,CATSRETRTALEQYF